Reported below is one T cell receptor (beta chain). As yet, its antigen is unknown. These data originate in a study of T cells in Graves' hyperthyroidism and ophthalmopathy. Regions amplified from RNA transcripts were the TCR beta CDR3 regions. A set of HTBI primers served as the primers for a first-round RT-PCR of the TCR CDR3. TCRdb called the multiplex PCR reads again in MiXCR, with one record for every CDR3 protein. The table lists 300,000 to 400,000 distinct CDR3 sequences, 15% to 20% of them singletons. The V gene's germline CDR1 is LGHDT and CDR2 YNNKEL (reference sequence). The CDR3 consists of 16 residues. V shed 0 bases and J 5 bases; nucleotides not matched to a gene: 4. Study-wide findings and caveats: Most clonotypes that expanded in the thyroid above 0.001 also showed up in blood. A model of 13 V-J features distinguished ophthalmopathy from stable hyperthyroidism. Model output signaled ophthalmopathy a median about 6.3 months ahead of onset.

It was 8 to 10 ml of fresh peripheral blood that supplied the PBMCs. The receptor was isolated from a woman aged 50 to 65 with Graves' hyperthyroidism. The chain has TRBV3-1 and TRBJ2-1, with 10 positions matching TRBD2. Source material: blood. CDR3 nucleotide sequence: TGTGCCAGCAGCCAAGATCCTAGCGGGAGCCACAATGAGCAGTTCTTC. Translating gives CASSQDPSGSHNEQFF.